These 9 T cell receptor beta chains were sequenced from one sample in a study of CD8+CD57+ T cells in acquired aplastic anemia. Researchers used genomic DNA as the template to profile TCR beta VDJ and CDR3. One entry per CDR3 protein results from TCRdb running MiXCR on the reads. The table lists around 220,000 distinct CDR3 sequences, about half of them singletons, with around 20% in the top ten. CD8+CD57+ cell expansion had been shown by flow cytometry in patients chosen for sequencing. Sequencing was performed on sorted CD4+, CD8+, or CD8+CD57+ T cells (not recorded which) from PBMCs. The receptors come from a human donor with aplastic anemia.

The table lists this clonotype with a few counts. For the CDR3, the DNA is TGTGCCAGCACATCAGGGCAGGGAGGGTGGGCCTACGAGCAGTACTTC. Its translation is CASTSGQGGWAYEQYF. V usage is TRBV6-2 or TRBV6-3 and J usage is TRBJ2-7; 7 bases agree with TRBD2. With 7 bases clipped from V and 2 bases from J, the junction kept 14 bases outside the gene matches. The germline CDR1 and CDR2 sequences are MNHEY and SVGEGT. This CDR3 is 16 amino acids long.

This clonotype has a single count. The rearrangement links TRBV11-2 to TRBJ2-7; 9 nucleotides line up with TRBD2. The junction had 6 bases not matched to a gene; V was cut back by 1 base and J by 2 bases. There are 16 residues in the CDR3. Germline-derived CDR1 and CDR2 are SGHAT and FQNNGV. CDR3 nucleotides: TGTGCCAGCAGCTTAGTAGGGACTAGCAGCACCTACGAGCAGTACTTC. Its protein is CASSLVGTSSTYEQYF.

Regarding this clonotype: The CDR3 end shows no conserved phenylalanine or tryptophan, and so a read error is likely. This chain connects TRBV25-1 to TRBJ2-5; 8 positions agree with TRBD1. The ends lost 0 bases at V and 5 bases at J; junction bases unmatched: 20. The CDR3 length is 20 residues. Germline loops: CDR1 MGHDK, CDR2 SYGVNS. This CDR3 is CASSEYNPWGGQGAWETQYL. The CDR3 DNA reads as TGTGCCAGCAGTGAATATAACCCCTGGGGTGGACAGGGTGCTTGGGAGACCCAGTACCTC.

This clonotype showed up many times. The V call is TRBV3-1, the J call TRBJ2-3; D is undetermined. The length of the CDR3 is 14 residues. V was trimmed by 1 base and J by 6 bases, leaving 11 bases between them. Germline loops: CDR1 LGHDT, CDR2 YNNKEL (reference sequence). The CDR3: CASSQGNLADTQYF. The CDR3 DNA reads as TGTGCCAGCAGCCAAGGAAATTTGGCGGATACGCAGTATTTT.

This clonotype was seen ten or more times. The J gene is TRBJ2-3, the V gene TRBV20-1; D is unresolved. The CDR3 length is 11 residues. Germline values: CDR1 DFQATT, CDR2 SNEGSKA (reference sequence). V was trimmed by 7 bases and J by 6 bases, leaving 11 bases between them. CDR3 residues: CSGFTADTQYF. The CDR3 region has the DNA TGCAGTGGATTCACCGCCGATACGCAGTATTTT.

A note on this clonotype: The junction does not match germline at one end; this may be a read error. This chain joins TRBV27 and TRBJ1-1, with TRBD1 identical over 7 bases. The CDR3 is 14 residues long. Germline CDR1 and CDR2: MNHEY and SMNVEV (reference sequence). The CDR3 loop is CAGSLRGQDTEAFF. CDR3 DNA sequence: TGTGCCGGCAGTTTAAGGGGGCAGGACACTGAAGCTTTCTTT.

The rearrangement links TRBV5-1 to TRBJ1-4; D is possibly TRBD1 (6 bases). CDR3 size: 14 residues. Trimming shortened V by 2 bases and J by 8 bases, and 13 bases separated the two germline ends. Germline loops: CDR1 SGHRS, CDR2 YFSETQ. CDR3 sequence (DNA): TGCGCCAGCAGCTTCGGACAGCAGAACGAAAAACTGTTTTTT. Translation: CASSFGQQNEKLFF.

The V and J genes are TRBV7-9 and TRBJ2-7; D gene unclear. This CDR3 has 13 residues. Germline values: CDR1 SEHNR, CDR2 FQNEAQ (reference sequence). V gave up 3 bases and J gave up 0 bases, with 6 bases separating them. Written as DNA, the CDR3 is TGTGCCAGCAGCTTGGAAAACTCCTACGAGCAGTACTTC. Translating gives CASSLENSYEQYF. The whole variable domain, remainder taken from reference TRBV7-9 and TRBJ2-7, is DTGVSQNPRHKITKRGQNVTFRCDPISEHNRLYWYRQTLGQGPEFLTYFQNEAQLEKSRLLSDRFSAERPKGSFSTLEIQRTEQGDSAMYLCASSLENSYEQYFGPGTRLTVT.

The V call is TRBV10-2, the J call TRBJ1-1, with D perhaps TRBD1 (6 bases). The V gene's germline CDR1 is WSHSY and CDR2 SAAADI. The CDR3 is made up of 14 amino acids. Trimming took 6 bases from V and 4 from J, leaving 15 bases between them. CDR3 amino acids: CASRIAEGGTEAFF. The DNA for the CDR3 is TGCGCCAGCAGGATCGCGGAGGGGGGCACTGAAGCTTTCTTT.